This record looks at one T cell receptor (beta chain) sequence and its context. Its antigen is unidentified. The germline V gene encodes CDR1 SGDLS and CDR2 YYNGEE. Deletions cut 0 bases from V and 6 bases from J, with 15 bases between. The CDR3 consists of 15 residues. This sample stems from a study of CD8 T cells in Susac syndrome. As for the study in general: There were over five sequenced Susac syndrome patients with active disease and about 8 in remission. Findings and limits, study-wide: Susac-specific public clones numbered approximately 15 in total CD8+ repertoires (and 5 or 6 in CD8+ TEMRA repertoires).

RNA totalling about 0.5 to 1 ug underwent reverse transcription with random hexamers. MiXCR, applied by TCRdb to the immunoSEQ multiplex PCR reads, yields one record per CDR3 protein. The data contain 92,000 or so distinct CDR3 sequences, about 95% of them singletons. The source material was CD8+ T cells from PBMCs. This chain uses TRBV9 with TRBJ1-2, with a tentative D call TRBD1 (5 bases). The sequence derives from a human donor with Susac syndrome. CDR3 bases: TGTGCCAGCAGCGTAGTAGATTCAGGGATGAATGGCTACACCTTC. This encodes CASSVVDSGMNGYTF.